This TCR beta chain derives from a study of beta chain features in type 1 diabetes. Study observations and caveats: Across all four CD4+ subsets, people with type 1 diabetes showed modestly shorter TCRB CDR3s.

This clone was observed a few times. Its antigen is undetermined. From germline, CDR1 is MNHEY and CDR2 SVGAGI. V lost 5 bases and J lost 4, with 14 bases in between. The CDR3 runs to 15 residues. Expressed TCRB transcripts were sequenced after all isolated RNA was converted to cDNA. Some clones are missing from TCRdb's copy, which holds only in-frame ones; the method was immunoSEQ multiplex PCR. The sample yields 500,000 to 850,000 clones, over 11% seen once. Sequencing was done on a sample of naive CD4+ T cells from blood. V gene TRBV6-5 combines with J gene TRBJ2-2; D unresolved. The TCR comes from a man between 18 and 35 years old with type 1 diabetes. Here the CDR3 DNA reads TGTGCCAGCAGTCCATCCGGAGCGAGCACCGGGGAGCTGTTTTTT. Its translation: CASSPSGASTGELFF.